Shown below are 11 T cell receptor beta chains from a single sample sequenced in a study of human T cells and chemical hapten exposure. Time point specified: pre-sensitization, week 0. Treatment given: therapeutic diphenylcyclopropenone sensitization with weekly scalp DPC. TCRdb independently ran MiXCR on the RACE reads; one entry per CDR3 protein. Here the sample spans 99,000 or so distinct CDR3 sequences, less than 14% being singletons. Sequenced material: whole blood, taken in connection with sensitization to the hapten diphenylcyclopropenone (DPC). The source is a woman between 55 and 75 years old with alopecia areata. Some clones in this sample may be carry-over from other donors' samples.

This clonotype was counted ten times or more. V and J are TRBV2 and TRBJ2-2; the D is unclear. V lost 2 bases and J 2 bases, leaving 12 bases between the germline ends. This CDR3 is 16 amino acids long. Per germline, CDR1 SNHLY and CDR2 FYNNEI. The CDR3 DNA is TGTGCCAGCAGTGAATTTAGTACTTTAAACACCGGGGAGCTGTTTTTT. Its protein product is CASSEFSTLNTGELFF. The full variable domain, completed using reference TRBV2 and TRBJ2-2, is EPEVTQTPSHQVTQMGQEVILRCVPISNHLYFYWYRQILGQKVEFLVSFYNNEISEKSEIFDDQFSVERPDGSNFTLKIRSTKLEDSAMYFCASSEFSTLNTGELFFGEGSRLTVL.

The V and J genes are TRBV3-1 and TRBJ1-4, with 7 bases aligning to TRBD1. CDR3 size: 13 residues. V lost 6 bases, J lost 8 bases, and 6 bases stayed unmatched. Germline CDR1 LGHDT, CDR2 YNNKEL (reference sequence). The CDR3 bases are TGTGCCAGCAGACTCCGGGACAGCGAAAAACTGTTTTTT. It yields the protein CASRLRDSEKLFF.

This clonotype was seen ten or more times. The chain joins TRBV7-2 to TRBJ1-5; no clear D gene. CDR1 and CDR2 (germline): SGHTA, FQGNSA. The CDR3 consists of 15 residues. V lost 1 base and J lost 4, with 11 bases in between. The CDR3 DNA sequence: TGTGCCAGCAGCTTAGTACTAGGAAATAATCAGCCCCAGCATTTT. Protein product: CASSLVLGNNQPQHF.

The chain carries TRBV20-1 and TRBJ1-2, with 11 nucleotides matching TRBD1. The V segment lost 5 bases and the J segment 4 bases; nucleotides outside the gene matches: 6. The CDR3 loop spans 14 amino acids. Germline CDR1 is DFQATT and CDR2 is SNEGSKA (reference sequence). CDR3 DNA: TGCAGTGCTCTTTGGGACAGGGGGATCTATGGCTACACCTTC. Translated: CSALWDRGIYGYTF.

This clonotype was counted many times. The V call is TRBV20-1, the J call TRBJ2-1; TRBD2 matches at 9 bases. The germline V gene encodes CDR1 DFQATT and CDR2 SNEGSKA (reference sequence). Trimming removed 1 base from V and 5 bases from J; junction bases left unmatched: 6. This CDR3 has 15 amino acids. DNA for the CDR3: TGCAGTGCTAGAGTGGACGCGGGGGGGAACAATGAGCAGTTCTTC. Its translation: CSARVDAGGNNEQFF.

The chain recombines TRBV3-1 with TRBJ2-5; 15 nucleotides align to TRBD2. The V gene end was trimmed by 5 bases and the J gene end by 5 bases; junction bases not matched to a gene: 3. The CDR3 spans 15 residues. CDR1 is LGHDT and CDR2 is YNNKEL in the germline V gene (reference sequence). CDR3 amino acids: CASSGLAGGLETQYF. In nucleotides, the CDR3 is TGTGCCAGCAGCGGACTAGCGGGGGGGCTGGAGACCCAGTACTTC.

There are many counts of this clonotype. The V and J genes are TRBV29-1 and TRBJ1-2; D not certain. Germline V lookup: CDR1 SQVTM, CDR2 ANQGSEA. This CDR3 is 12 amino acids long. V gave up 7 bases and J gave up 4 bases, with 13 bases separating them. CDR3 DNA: TGCAGCGCCGGGGAGGCGTTCTATGGCTACACCTTC. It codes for CSAGEAFYGYTF.

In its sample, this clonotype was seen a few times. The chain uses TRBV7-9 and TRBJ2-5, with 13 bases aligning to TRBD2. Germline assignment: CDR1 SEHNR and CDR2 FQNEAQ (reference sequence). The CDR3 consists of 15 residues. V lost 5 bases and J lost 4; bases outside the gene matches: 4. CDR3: CASSPRTSGGETQYF. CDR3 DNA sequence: TGTGCCAGCAGCCCTCGGACTAGCGGGGGAGAGACCCAGTACTTC.

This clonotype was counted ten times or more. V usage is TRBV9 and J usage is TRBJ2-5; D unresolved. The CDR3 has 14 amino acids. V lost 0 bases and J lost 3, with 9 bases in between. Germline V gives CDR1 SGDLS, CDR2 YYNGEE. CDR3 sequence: CASSVGSVEETQYF. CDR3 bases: TGTGCCAGCAGCGTAGGTTCGGTGGAAGAGACCCAGTACTTC.

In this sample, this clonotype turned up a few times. CDR3: CASSYSAGQETQYF. Written as DNA, the CDR3 is TGTGCCAGCAGTTACTCGGCCGGTCAAGAGACCCAGTACTTC. The chain carries TRBV6-2 or TRBV6-3 and TRBJ2-5; D is ambiguous. The CDR3 is 14 residues long. Trimming took off 0 bases at V and 2 bases at J, with 7 bases between the two ends. Germline values: CDR1 MNHEY, CDR2 SVGEGT.

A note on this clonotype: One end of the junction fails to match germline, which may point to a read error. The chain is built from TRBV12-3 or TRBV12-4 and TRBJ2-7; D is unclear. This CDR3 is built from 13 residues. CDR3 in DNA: TGTGCCGGCAGTTCTGCGGAAACCTACGAGCAGTACTTC. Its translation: CAGSSAETYEQYF.